The 5 T cell receptor beta chains below come from one sample, sequenced in a study of blood T cells in healthy people across ages (dated by TCRdb to the mid-2010s). The library was built by means of 5' RACE. TCRdb records Illumina HiSeq 2500 as the sequencer. The second PCR ran for roughly 7 to 11 cycles and used a J-beta primer mix along with a sample-barcoded 5' primer. Starting from the raw public reads, TCRdb applied fastp trimming at Q25, assembled clones with MiXCR and retained in-frame beta chains. When rows share a CDR3 protein, they turn into one entry using the most common DNA and genes. This sample lists approximately 940,000 distinct CDR3 sequences; approximately 49% were detected once. The ten top clones hold under 15% of the sample. The specimen was blood. The receptors originated from a young man in good health.

This chain uses TRBV7-3 with TRBJ2-7, with 9 bases aligning to TRBD1. CDR1 is SGHTA, CDR2 FQGTGA, per germline. The V segment lost 6 bases and the J segment 3 bases; nucleotides outside the gene matches: 12. The CDR3 covers 16 residues. The CDR3 DNA follows: TGTGCCAGCAGTCAAACCCCCGGGACAGGGTTCTACGAGCAGTACTTC. Residues: CASSQTPGTGFYEQYF.

The gene calls are TRBV3-1 and TRBJ1-6; D may be TRBD1 (5 bases). From germline, CDR1 is LGHDT and CDR2 YNNKEL (reference sequence). This CDR3 is built from 15 residues. V lost 1 base, J lost 6 bases, and 10 bases lay in between. CDR3 in amino acids: CASSQVRQLNSPLHF. As DNA, the CDR3 is TGTGCCAGCAGCCAAGTACGACAGCTTAATTCACCCCTCCACTTT.

The chain uses TRBV6-2 or TRBV6-3 and TRBJ2-3; 8 nucleotides match TRBD2. Per germline, CDR1 MNHEY and CDR2 SVGEGT. The CDR3 consists of 14 residues. J lost 4 bases, V lost 6 bases, and 6 bases had no gene match. The CDR3 sequence: CASSHGLAADTQYF. The CDR3 nucleotides are TGTGCCAGCAGCCATGGACTAGCCGCAGATACGCAGTATTTT.

This clonotype was detected ten times or more. V usage is TRBV4-2 and J usage is TRBJ1-2, with 10 bases matching TRBD1. The CDR3 is made up of 15 amino acids. Losses at the gene ends were 3 bases for V and 5 bases for J; bases not matched to a gene: 6. Germline CDR1 and CDR2: LGHNA and YNFKEQ. The CDR3 region has the DNA TGTGCCAGCAGCCAGGGAGGGACAGGGGCATATGGCTACACCTTC. This encodes CASSQGGTGAYGYTF.

This clonotype was counted once. The V and J genes are TRBV7-2 and TRBJ1-5; D is possibly TRBD1 (6 bases). CDR3 length: 13 residues. The V gene's germline CDR1 is SGHTA and CDR2 FQGNSA. The V end was cut by 3 bases, the J end by 7 bases, with 10 bases between. The CDR3 DNA follows: TGTGCCAGCAGCTTCAGGGGCCGGCAGCCCCAGCATTTT. Amino acids: CASSFRGRQPQHF.